This T cell receptor (beta chain) was identified during a study of blood T cell repertoires in COVID-19. For the study at large: Nucleic acid was either cDNA or gDNA, and it came from T cells, B-cell-depleted T cells, or PBMCs.

Clones were sequenced by immunoSEQ multiplex PCR, and TCRdb holds only the in-frame ones, with some missing. The top ten hold less than 1.5% of the sample, which has hundreds of thousands of clones, 75% to 90% seen once. Participants' own reports of clinical history determined their cohort assignment. The CDR3 consists of 18 residues. This TCR came from a man aged 30-40 years who had recovered from COVID-19. Source material: PBMCs or T cells enriched from blood (not recorded which). The chain combines TRBV21-1 with TRBJ1-1; the DNA was not compared with TRBD1, the D call given in the table. TRBV21-1 is recorded as a pseudogene. CDR3 in DNA: TGTGCCAGCAGCAGAAACAGGGACCCTCACCCATTGAACCCTGAAGCTTTCTTT. It translates to CASSRNRDPHPLNPEAFF.